One sample yielded the 23 T cell receptor beta chains listed below, sequenced in a study of CD8+ T cells in alopecia areata. The authors extracted RNA and reverse transcribed it into cDNA as the sequencing template. Libraries were prepared by immunoSEQ multiplex PCR; TCRdb keeps only in-frame clonotypes and omits some of them. The profile covers under 70,000 clones, with 95% to 97% appearing a single time and approximately 24% taken by the ten largest. The sequencing used CD8+ T cells sorted from blood, collected at week 0. The receptors stem from a human donor with alopecia areata.

The rearrangement links TRBV29-1 to TRBJ2-5; D call uncertain. TRBJ2-7 explains the end of the DNA better; the J call may be wrong. The CDR3 is 12 residues long. Germline V gives CDR1 SQVTM, CDR2 ANQGSEA. The CDR3 DNA sequence: TGCAGCGTTGAAGCCAGACTCGGCGAGCAGTACTTC. Residues: CSVEARLGEQYF.

This rearrangement joins TRBV5-4 to TRBJ2-7, with TRBD1 identical over 9 bases. The junction had 8 bases not matched to a gene; V was cut back by 5 bases and J by 5 bases. Germline CDR1 SGHNT, CDR2 YYREEE (reference sequence). CDR3 length equals 14 residues. The CDR3 spells CASRGTGQGNEQYF. CDR3 DNA: TGTGCCAGCAGGGGAACGGGACAGGGTAACGAGCAGTACTTC.

The genes are TRBV4-1 and TRBJ2-7; TRBD1 agrees at 8 bases. The J segment lost 3 bases and the V segment lost 0 bases, leaving 10 bases of the junction unmatched. Germline-derived CDR1 and CDR2 are MGHRA and YSYEKL. The CDR3 is 17 amino acids. The DNA of the CDR3 is TGCGCCAGCAGCCAAGAAAGTCGACAGGGGAGCTTCTACGAGCAGTACTTC. Protein: CASSQESRQGSFYEQYF.

The V call is TRBV5-6, the J call TRBJ1-5, with 7 bases matching TRBD1. V lost 4 bases and J lost 4; bases outside the gene matches: 5. The CDR3 is made up of 14 amino acids. Germline loops: CDR1 SGHDT, CDR2 YYEEEE. The CDR3 DNA sequence: TGTGCCAGCAGCCCACAGGGGTCAAATCAGCCCCAGCATTTT. This encodes CASSPQGSNQPQHF.

J is TRBJ1-1 and V is TRBV7-9; D is undetermined. V shed 6 bases and J shed 2 bases, with 13 bases lying between them. CDR1 SEHNR and CDR2 FQNEAQ come from the germline V gene (reference sequence). The CDR3 covers 14 residues. DNA of the CDR3: TGTGCCAGCAGTTACTGGACGGGAAACACTGAAGCTTTCTTT. Protein: CASSYWTGNTEAFF.

The chain has TRBV7-9 and TRBJ2-3, with D tentatively TRBD2 (5 bases). CDR1 is SEHNR, CDR2 FQNEAQ, per germline (reference sequence). Trimming removed 0 bases at V and 2 bases at J, with 12 bases between. The CDR3 consists of 16 residues. The CDR3 nucleotides are TGTGCCAGCAGCTTAGCAGGAGGACTTCCCACAGATACGCAGTATTTT. Amino acids: CASSLAGGLPTDTQYF. Combining the CDR3 with reference TRBV7-9 and TRBJ2-3 gives the whole variable domain DTGVSQNPRHKITKRGQNVTFRCDPISEHNRLYWYRQTLGQGPEFLTYFQNEAQLEKSRLLSDRFSAERPKGSFSTLEIQRTEQGDSAMYLCASSLAGGLPTDTQYFGPGTRLTVL.

The count of this clone is one. V is TRBV4-1 and J is TRBJ1-4, with D uncertain. Germline V gene lookup returns CDR1 MGHRA and CDR2 YSYEKL. The CDR3 loop spans 15 amino acids. Trimming left V 1 base short and J 0 bases short, with 6 bases between. CDR3 sequence (DNA): TGCGCCAGCAGCCAAGTGCAGGCAACTAATGAAAAACTGTTTTTT. Its protein is CASSQVQATNEKLFF.

The V and J genes are TRBV29-1 and TRBJ1-1; D uncertain. CDR1 and CDR2 (germline): SQVTM, ANQGSEA. This CDR3 spans 12 amino acids. Trimming took 5 bases from V and 3 from J, leaving 10 bases between them. The CDR3 DNA is TGCAGCGTTCAGGACGGGTACACTGAAGCTTTCTTT. The encoded protein is CSVQDGYTEAFF.

This clone showed up just once. This chain joins TRBV4-2 and TRBJ2-7, with 10 bases aligning to TRBD2. The CDR3 is 17 residues long. Germline lookup yields CDR1 LGHNA and CDR2 YNFKEQ. V shed 0 bases and J 1 base; nucleotides not matched to a gene: 6. The CDR3: CASSQEGSGGGSYEQYF. The CDR3 bases are TGTGCCAGCAGCCAAGAAGGGAGCGGGGGGGGATCCTACGAGCAGTACTTC.

This chain connects TRBV7-6 to TRBJ2-3, with TRBD1 identical over 9 bases. This CDR3 comprises 15 residues. V lost 5 bases, J lost 0 bases, and 3 bases stayed unmatched. Germline CDR1 reads SGHVS; CDR2 reads FNYEAQ. CDR3 residues: CASSPGQGSTDTQYF. As DNA, the CDR3 is TGTGCCAGCAGCCCAGGACAGGGGAGCACAGATACGCAGTATTTT.

The chain combines TRBV29-1 with TRBJ2-3; D is ambiguous. V was cut by 3 bases and J by 2 bases, with 9 bases left in between. CDR3 length: 13 amino acids. The V gene's germline CDR1 is SQVTM and CDR2 ANQGSEA. CDR3 bases: TGCAGCGTTGAGGTCAGCCTCACAGATACGCAGTATTTT. It specifies CSVEVSLTDTQYF.

V and J are TRBV29-1 and TRBJ2-7; a weak D match, TRBD1 (5 bases). Judging by the DNA end, TRBJ2-5 fits better; the J call may be wrong. Germline V gene data show CDR1 as SQVTM and CDR2 as ANQGSEA. There are 12 residues in the CDR3. CDR3 residues: CTTKDSQETQYF. The CDR3 DNA is TGCACCACAAAAGACAGTCAAGAGACCCAGTACTTC.

V and J are TRBV29-1 and TRBJ1-5; D may be TRBD1 (5 bases). CDR1 and CDR2 from the germline V gene are SQVTM and ANQGSEA. This CDR3 spans 13 amino acids. Trimming removed 4 bases from V and 4 bases from J, with 11 bases in between. The CDR3 sequence: CSVVLAGNQPQHF. Written as DNA, the CDR3 is TGCAGCGTTGTTCTGGCAGGGAATCAGCCCCAGCATTTT.

This chain uses TRBV4-3 with TRBJ2-1; possibly TRBD2 for D (6 bases). CDR3 size: 16 residues. Germline V gene lookup returns CDR1 LGHNA and CDR2 YSLEER. Trimming cost V 0 bases and J 4 bases, with 13 bases left between them. The CDR3 protein is CASSQDPFGGYNEQFF. The CDR3 bases are TGCGCCAGCAGCCAAGACCCTTTTGGGGGGTACAATGAGCAGTTCTTC.

This chain uses TRBV29-1 with TRBJ2-2, with D possibly being TRBD1 (6 bases). The germline V and J ends were trimmed by 3 bases and 4 bases, with 9 bases remaining between them. The length of the CDR3 is 13 residues. Per germline, CDR1 SQVTM and CDR2 ANQGSEA. The CDR3 sequence: CSVDLQGTGELFF. CDR3 bases: TGCAGCGTTGATTTACAGGGCACCGGGGAGCTGTTTTTT.

This chain connects TRBV7-2 to TRBJ1-1; D gene unclear. CDR3 length equals 13 residues. Germline assignment: CDR1 SGHTA and CDR2 FQGNSA. The V end was cut by 8 bases, the J end by 0 bases, with 10 bases between. The DNA for the CDR3 is TGTGCCAGCCGGGGTCACCTGAACACTGAAGCTTTCTTT. Its protein product is CASRGHLNTEAFF.

The chain couples TRBV4-3 to TRBJ1-4, with a weak D call TRBD1 (5 bases). Per germline, CDR1 LGHNA and CDR2 YSLEER. The V gene lost 0 bases and the J gene lost 7 bases, with 12 bases spanning the gap. The CDR3 is made up of 15 amino acids. DNA for the CDR3: TGCGCCAGCAGCCAAGATTCCCCAGGGCGTGAAAAACTGTTTTTT. It specifies CASSQDSPGREKLFF.

The rearrangement joins TRBV4-3 to TRBJ1-2; D gene uncertain. Germline CDR1 reads LGHNA; CDR2 reads YSLEER. Trimming pared 4 bases from V and 6 bases from J, leaving 18 bases between. This CDR3 has 15 amino acids. The CDR3 DNA sequence: TGCGCCAGCAGCCTCCCCTCATTGCGGAAGGATGGCTACACCTTC. Encoded protein: CASSLPSLRKDGYTF.

The chain employs TRBV28 and TRBJ2-7; 7 nucleotides match TRBD1. The CDR3 has 14 amino acids. Germline CDR1 MDHEN, CDR2 SYDVKM. Trimming took 6 bases from V and 2 from J; bases not matched to a gene: 7. The CDR3 coding sequence is TGTGCCAGCAGAATTGACAGGGACCCCTACGAGCAGTACTTC. It translates to CASRIDRDPYEQYF.

The chain combines TRBV5-4 with TRBJ1-6; D is perhaps TRBD1 (5 bases). Germline values: CDR1 SGHNT, CDR2 YYREEE (reference sequence). The V end lost 0 bases, the J end lost 7 bases, and 11 bases lay between the germline ends. The CDR3 contains 15 residues. Here the CDR3 reads CASSLDEGRNSPLHF. DNA for the CDR3: TGTGCCAGCAGCTTGGATGAGGGGCGGAATTCACCCCTCCACTTT.

The CDR3 sequence: CASSPNTGTEAFF. The CDR3 region has the DNA TGTGCCAGCTCACCCAACACGGGAACTGAAGCTTTCTTT. The gene calls are TRBV18 and TRBJ1-1; no reliable D call. This CDR3 region has 13 residues. The V and J ends lost 3 bases and 5 bases respectively, with 10 bases between them. The germline V gene encodes CDR1 KGHSH and CDR2 LQKENI.

This rearrangement joins TRBV7-9 to TRBJ2-7; possibly TRBD2 for D (5 bases). Trimming took off 5 bases at V and 3 bases at J, with 14 bases between the two ends. This CDR3 has 14 residues. CDR1 is SEHNR, CDR2 FQNEAQ, per germline (reference sequence). The CDR3 DNA follows: TGTGCCAGCAGCACCGCAGACGGACTCTACGAGCAGTACTTC. Protein product: CASSTADGLYEQYF.

The rearrangement links TRBV7-2 to TRBJ2-3; D is uncertain. Germline V gives CDR1 SGHTA, CDR2 FQGNSA. The CDR3 is 16 amino acids. Trimming took off 1 base at V and 1 base at J, with 12 bases between the two ends. CDR3 DNA: TGTGCCAGCAGCTTAGAAGTAACTCGGGGCACAGATACGCAGTATTTT. Its translation: CASSLEVTRGTDTQYF.